The rows below give T cell receptor beta chains drawn from one sample of a study of CD8 T cells in ankylosing spondylitis. TCRdb redid the calling of the 5' RACE reads with MiXCR, one entry per CDR3 protein. The sample shows over 450,000 distinct CDR3 sequences, approximately 11% of them seen only once. The sample consisted of blood, either unsorted or a sorted T cell fraction (not recorded which). The receptors were sampled from a male donor with ankylosing spondylitis. The CDR3 runs from the conserved cysteine through the conserved F or W. Fields, in order: D gene, clone size, J gene, V gene, CDR3 DNA, CDR3 protein. D genes are given only for firm matches. The size of a clone is reported for some rows only, either as once, few or many, or as a class for expanded clones.

d_call: NA
clone_size: few
j_call: TRBJ1-1
v_call: TRBV2
cdr3_nt: TGTGCCAGCAGTGCGGAGCCCCGCGCAGCTTTCTTT
cdr3_aa: CASSAEPRAAFF

d_call: NA
clone_size: NA
j_call: TRBJ2-3
v_call: TRBV7-2
cdr3_nt: TGTGCCAGCAGCCCCAGGGGCACAGATACGCAGTATTTT
cdr3_aa: CASSPRGTDTQYF

d_call: NA
clone_size: NA
j_call: TRBJ2-1
v_call: TRBV2
cdr3_nt: TGTGCCAGCAGGGAGACTAGTTGGGACTTCAATGAGCAGTTCTTC
cdr3_aa: CASRETSWDFNEQFF

d_call: TRBD2
clone_size: few
j_call: TRBJ2-7
v_call: TRBV20-1
cdr3_nt: TGCAGTGCGGATGTCGCTAGCGGGAGCTCCTACGAGCAGTACTTC
cdr3_aa: CSADVASGSSYEQYF

d_call: NA
clone_size: many
j_call: TRBJ1-1
v_call: TRBV5-5
cdr3_nt: TGTGCCAGCAGCTTGGGACGATCGGACACTGAAGCTTTCTTT
cdr3_aa: CASSLGRSDTEAFF

d_call: TRBD1
clone_size: NA
j_call: TRBJ2-3
v_call: TRBV19
cdr3_nt: TGTGCCAGTACGACAGGGGGCGGCACAGATACGCAGTATTTT
cdr3_aa: CASTTGGGTDTQYF

d_call: TRBD2
clone_size: NA
j_call: TRBJ2-7
v_call: TRBV20-1
cdr3_nt: TGCAGTGCTAGCGGCCCTAGCGGGAGGGCCTACGAGCAGTACTTC
cdr3_aa: CSASGPSGRAYEQYF

d_call: NA
clone_size: NA
j_call: TRBJ2-3
v_call: TRBV7-2
cdr3_nt: TGTGCCAGCAGCTTCGGTGGGAGTAGGGCAGATACGCAGTATTTT
cdr3_aa: CASSFGGSRADTQYF

d_call: NA
clone_size: few
j_call: TRBJ2-7
v_call: TRBV7-2
cdr3_nt: TGTGCCAGCAGCGATCCCCCCGGCAGCTCCTACGAGCAGTACTTC
cdr3_aa: CASSDPPGSSYEQYF

d_call: NA
clone_size: NA
j_call: TRBJ1-1
v_call: TRBV6-2/TRBV6-3
cdr3_nt: TGTGCCAGCATTAAGGACGGTAACACTGAAGCTTTCTTT
cdr3_aa: CASIKDGNTEAFF

d_call: NA
clone_size: NA
j_call: TRBJ1-1
v_call: TRBV30
cdr3_nt: TGTGCCTGGAGGGGAGGGGAGAACACTGAAGCTTTCTTT
cdr3_aa: CAWRGGENTEAFF

d_call: NA
clone_size: NA
j_call: TRBJ1-5
v_call: TRBV5-5
cdr3_nt: TGTGCCAGCAGCTCTTCAGGGTATAATCAGCCCCAGCATTTT
cdr3_aa: CASSSSGYNQPQHF

d_call: NA
clone_size: few
j_call: TRBJ2-7
v_call: TRBV7-2
cdr3_nt: TGTGCCAGCAGCTTACATCAGGGGTCAAGGAACGAGCAGTACTTC
cdr3_aa: CASSLHQGSRNEQYF

d_call: TRBD1
clone_size: NA
j_call: TRBJ1-1
v_call: TRBV5-1
cdr3_nt: TGCGCCAGCAGCAGTGGGACAGGGGGCATGAACACTGAAGCTTTCTTT
cdr3_aa: CASSSGTGGMNTEAFF

d_call: NA
clone_size: NA
j_call: TRBJ1-1
v_call: TRBV10-2
cdr3_nt: TGCGCCAGCAGTGAGACGGCCTGGGGGAACACTGAAGCTTTCTTT
cdr3_aa: CASSETAWGNTEAFF

d_call: NA
clone_size: few
j_call: TRBJ2-5
v_call: TRBV19
cdr3_nt: TGTGCCAGTAGTTTCTCACGGAGCCAAGAGACCCAGTACTTC
cdr3_aa: CASSFSRSQETQYF

d_call: NA
clone_size: NA
j_call: TRBJ2-2
v_call: TRBV24-1
cdr3_nt: TGTGCCACCAGTGCTTTTTTCAGCGGCACCGGGGAGCTGTTTTTT
cdr3_aa: CATSAFFSGTGELFF

d_call: TRBD1
clone_size: NA
j_call: TRBJ2-7
v_call: TRBV5-1
cdr3_nt: TGCGCCAGCAGCTTGGGGCCCCGAGGGACAGAGGTGCCCTACGAGCAGTACTTC
cdr3_aa: CASSLGPRGTEVPYEQYF

d_call: TRBD2
clone_size: few
j_call: TRBJ2-3
v_call: TRBV20-1
cdr3_nt: TGCAGTGCTAGTCCTGGACTAGCGGGAGGGAGGGGGTCGACAGATACGCAGTATTTT
cdr3_aa: CSASPGLAGGRGSTDTQYF

d_call: NA
clone_size: many
j_call: TRBJ1-1
v_call: TRBV5-1
cdr3_nt: TGCGCCAGCAGCTTGAGGGGTGGAACTGAAGCTTTCTTT
cdr3_aa: CASSLRGGTEAFF

d_call: TRBD1
clone_size: NA
j_call: TRBJ2-5
v_call: TRBV4-1
cdr3_nt: TGCGCCAGCAGCCGGGGACAGGGGGCAGTTAAAGAGACCCAGTACTTC
cdr3_aa: CASSRGQGAVKETQYF

d_call: TRBD2
clone_size: few
j_call: TRBJ2-3
v_call: TRBV20-1
cdr3_nt: TGCAGTGCTTCTGTTACGGGACTAATTACAGATACGCAGTATTTT
cdr3_aa: CSASVTGLITDTQYF

d_call: TRBD2
clone_size: NA
j_call: TRBJ2-5
v_call: TRBV18
cdr3_nt: TGTGCCAGCTCATTGGAGGGAGGGAACCAAGAGACCCAGTACTTC
cdr3_aa: CASSLEGGNQETQYF

d_call: NA
clone_size: few
j_call: TRBJ1-3
v_call: TRBV3-1
cdr3_nt: TGTGCCAGCAACCAACGAGGGGGCTCTGGAAACACCATATATTTT
cdr3_aa: CASNQRGGSGNTIYF

d_call: TRBD2
clone_size: NA
j_call: TRBJ2-2
v_call: TRBV20-1
cdr3_nt: TGCAGTGCTAGAGTCCCTAGCGGGATTTTCGCCGGGGAGCTGTTTTTT
cdr3_aa: CSARVPSGIFAGELFF

d_call: NA
clone_size: NA
j_call: TRBJ1-2
v_call: TRBV6-5
cdr3_nt: TGTGCCAGCAGGAATATCGGGAGTGGCTACACCTTC
cdr3_aa: CASRNIGSGYTF

d_call: TRBD2
clone_size: NA
j_call: TRBJ2-5
v_call: TRBV4-1
cdr3_nt: TGCGCCAGCAGCCCGACTAGCGGGAGTCAGAAGACCCAGTACTTC
cdr3_aa: CASSPTSGSQKTQYF

d_call: TRBD2
clone_size: NA
j_call: TRBJ2-5
v_call: TRBV7-2
cdr3_nt: TGTGCCAGCAGCTTACTACAACGGGAGGGCCGGGAGACCCAGTACTTC
cdr3_aa: CASSLLQREGRETQYF

d_call: TRBD1
clone_size: many
j_call: TRBJ1-5
v_call: TRBV20-1
cdr3_nt: TGCAGTGCTCACAGGGGGCCAGGTCAGCCCCAGCATTTT
cdr3_aa: CSAHRGPGQPQHF

d_call: NA
clone_size: few
j_call: TRBJ2-5
v_call: TRBV18
cdr3_nt: TGTGCCAGCTCACCACCCCCAGCTGAGACCCAGTACTTC
cdr3_aa: CASSPPPAETQYF

d_call: NA
clone_size: NA
j_call: TRBJ2-7
v_call: TRBV6-1
cdr3_nt: TGTGCCAGCAGTGAAGTCCGGGGGCAACCCTACGAGCAGTACTTC
cdr3_aa: CASSEVRGQPYEQYF

d_call: NA
clone_size: NA
j_call: TRBJ2-2
v_call: TRBV5-1
cdr3_nt: TGCGCCAGCAGCGACGCTCCCGGGGGGGAGCTGTTTTTT
cdr3_aa: CASSDAPGGELFF

d_call: NA
clone_size: NA
j_call: TRBJ2-1
v_call: TRBV27
cdr3_nt: TGTGCCAGCAGTGAAAGCGGATCTTACAATGAGCAGTTCTTC
cdr3_aa: CASSESGSYNEQFF

d_call: NA
clone_size: NA
j_call: TRBJ2-7
v_call: TRBV25-1
cdr3_nt: TGTGCCAGCAGTGACAGGGGAGACGAGCAGTACTTC
cdr3_aa: CASSDRGDEQYF

d_call: TRBD1
clone_size: NA
j_call: TRBJ1-2
v_call: TRBV4-2
cdr3_nt: TGTGCCAGCAGCCAAGATCCCCTGAGAGGGGGCGAGAATGGCTACACCTTC
cdr3_aa: CASSQDPLRGGENGYTF

d_call: NA
clone_size: few
j_call: TRBJ1-2
v_call: TRBV7-2
cdr3_nt: TGTGCCAGCAGCTTAGATATCCGCTATGGCTACACCTTC
cdr3_aa: CASSLDIRYGYTF

d_call: NA
clone_size: many
j_call: TRBJ1-1
v_call: TRBV5-1
cdr3_nt: TGCGCCAGCAGCTTTGCAGGGGAGGAAGGCACTGAAGCTTTCTTT
cdr3_aa: CASSFAGEEGTEAFF

d_call: NA
clone_size: many
j_call: TRBJ1-1
v_call: TRBV7-9
cdr3_nt: TGTGCCAGCAGCTCGACATTTGAAGCTTTCTTT
cdr3_aa: CASSSTFEAFF

d_call: TRBD2
clone_size: NA
j_call: TRBJ2-1
v_call: TRBV6-5
cdr3_nt: TGTGCCAGCAGTCACGCGACTAGCGGGAATTACAATGAGCAGTTCTTC
cdr3_aa: CASSHATSGNYNEQFF

d_call: NA
clone_size: many
j_call: TRBJ1-4
v_call: TRBV20-1
cdr3_nt: TGCAGTGCTAGCCCCCCTACAGGGATTAATGAAAAACTGTTTTTT
cdr3_aa: CSASPPTGINEKLFF

d_call: TRBD2
clone_size: few
j_call: TRBJ2-3
v_call: TRBV29-1
cdr3_nt: TGCAGCGTTGCAGGCGGGAGGAGGGGGAGGACAGATACGCAGTATTTT
cdr3_aa: CSVAGGRRGRTDTQYF

d_call: NA
clone_size: many
j_call: TRBJ1-1
v_call: TRBV29-1
cdr3_nt: TGCAGCGTAGGGACGATCTCCCGTGAAGCTTTCTTT
cdr3_aa: CSVGTISREAFF

d_call: TRBD2
clone_size: NA
j_call: TRBJ2-1
v_call: TRBV7-9
cdr3_nt: TGTGCCAGCAGCCCATGGGAGGGCGAGCAGTTCTTC
cdr3_aa: CASSPWEGEQFF